This T cell receptor (beta chain) emerged from a study of cytomegalovirus exposure and HLA in healthy donors. Whole-study results and caveats: The listing of 150 to 200 TCR beta chains classed them as cytomegalovirus-associated.

A word on this clone: Antigen unknown.

Profiled with immunoSEQ multiplex PCR; TCRdb holds only in-frame clones, not every one. The sample has under 250,000 clones, over 75% seen once. V gave up 4 bases and J gave up 6 bases, with 15 bases separating them. In germline, CDR1 is MGHRA, CDR2 YSYEKL. This CDR3 region has 15 residues. Sequences were obtained from PBMCs. This receptor was identified in a man between 18 and 29 years old in good health and CMV-seropositive. V usage is TRBV4-1 and J usage is TRBJ2-2, with D unresolved. The CDR3 nucleotides read TGCGCCAGCAGCCGGGCCCACTTTGGGGCCGGGGAGCTGTTTTTT. Translated: CASSRAHFGAGELFF.